The sequence of this TCR beta chain was determined in a study of T cells after somatic rescue of genetic block. Trimming removed 5 bases at V and 0 bases at J, with 11 bases between. The CDR3 has 14 residues. Germline V gives CDR1 ENHRY, CDR2 SYGVKD. Generated by immunoSEQ multiplex PCR, the TCRdb table keeps only in-frame clones and is missing some. The profile shows 45,000 to 55,000 clones, about 96% of them singletons. V and J are TRBV10-3 and TRBJ2-7; maybe TRBD1 (6 bases). The sequence derives from a child under two years old. Sequencing input: peripheral blood mononuclear cells (PBMCs). This CDR3 reads CAISIGQSSYEQYF. The CDR3 DNA follows: TGTGCCATCAGTATTGGACAGAGCTCCTACGAGCAGTACTTC.